This entry lists 17 T cell receptor beta chains sequenced from one sample in a study of blood T cells in healthy people across ages. A second about 7 to 11 cycle PCR used barcoded and J-beta primers. TCRdb recomputed calls from the 5' RACE reads with MiXCR, one row per CDR3 protein. The sample lists hundreds of thousands of distinct CDR3 sequences; 40% to 55% were seen once. Sequencing was carried out using blood. Receptors originate from an elderly man in good health.

As to this clonotype: No conserved phenylalanine or tryptophan is present at the end of the CDR3, so a read error is the likely explanation. CDR3 protein: CSVEEDGGRAYEQYI. The CDR3 DNA reads TGCAGCGTTGAAGAGGACGGGGGAAGGGCCTACGAGCAGTACATC. The V and J genes are TRBV29-1 and TRBJ2-7, with a tentative D call TRBD2 (6 bases). This CDR3 region has 15 residues. V was cut by 0 bases and J by 2 bases, with 14 bases left in between. Looked up from germline, CDR1 is SQVTM and CDR2 is ANQGSEA.

The V gene is TRBV27, the J gene TRBJ2-5, with D possibly TRBD2 on 5 matching bases. Per the germline V gene, CDR1 is MNHEY and CDR2 is SMNVEV (reference sequence). The CDR3 spans 15 residues. Trimming removed 3 bases at V and 5 bases at J, with 16 bases between. CDR3: CASSFRGPPEETQYF. The CDR3, as DNA: TGTGCCAGCAGTTTCCGGGGTCCACCGGAGGAGACCCAGTACTTC.

There are many counts of this clonotype. The chain uses TRBV6-5 and TRBJ2-7; maybe TRBD2 (6 bases). Trimming left V 2 bases short and J 4 bases short, with 15 bases between. The germline V gene has CDR1 MNHEY and CDR2 SVGAGI. CDR3 size: 15 residues. The CDR3 spells CASSYGQHGGYEQYF. The CDR3, as DNA: TGTGCCAGCAGTTACGGCCAACACGGGGGATACGAGCAGTACTTC.

This clonotype was counted between two and nine times. The V gene is TRBV11-2, the J gene TRBJ2-1; 7 positions match TRBD2. Germline assignment: CDR1 SGHAT and CDR2 FQNNGV. J gave up 10 bases and V 5 bases, and 17 bases lay outside the gene matches. This CDR3 is 16 amino acids long. CDR3: CASSLGLVPQFREQFF. As DNA, the CDR3 is TGTGCCAGCAGCCTAGGACTAGTTCCCCAATTCCGAGAGCAGTTCTTC.

This clonotype appeared many times. The V gene is TRBV20-1, the J gene TRBJ2-3; 15 bases map to TRBD2. V gave up 3 bases and J gave up 6 bases; unmatched junction bases: 7. Germline V gene lookup returns CDR1 DFQATT and CDR2 SNEGSKA (reference sequence). The CDR3 spans 16 residues. CDR3 DNA sequence: TGCAGTGCTAGTCCCGCGGGACTAGCGGGAGGTGATACGCAGTATTTT. This gives the protein CSASPAGLAGGDTQYF.

This clonotype has a handful of counts. This rearrangement joins TRBV7-9 to TRBJ2-4; the D gene could be TRBD1 or TRBD2 (5 bases each). The J call may be incorrect, as the DNA end agrees better with TRBJ2-5. The CDR3 contains 15 residues. The germline V gene encodes CDR1 SEHNR and CDR2 FQNEAQ (reference sequence). CDR3 coding DNA: TGTGCCAGCAGCTTAAGCCAGGGAGAGGAAGAGACCCAGTACTTC. Translation gives CASSLSQGEEETQYF.

This clonotype was counted ten times or more. The V and J genes are TRBV7-8 and TRBJ2-1; D gene ambiguous. This CDR3 is 15 amino acids long. Germline values: CDR1 SGHVS, CDR2 FQNEAQ. Between the trimmed V and J ends, which lost 1 base and 5 bases, there was a span of 12 bases. The CDR3 loop is CASSLGTSFHNEQFF. The CDR3 region has the DNA TGTGCCAGCAGCTTAGGGACCTCGTTTCACAATGAGCAGTTCTTC.

The chain links TRBV6-4 to TRBJ2-2; D perhaps matches TRBD2 (6 bases). This CDR3 has 14 residues. The V and J ends lost 3 bases and 7 bases respectively, with 12 bases between them. Germline V lookup: CDR1 MRHNA, CDR2 SNTAGT. The CDR3: CASSEAGFDGELFF. The CDR3, as DNA: TGTGCCAGCAGTGAAGCGGGTTTTGACGGGGAGCTGTTTTTT.

This clonotype was found a few times. The chain recombines TRBV20-1 with TRBJ2-1, with TRBD2 matching over 7 bases. The CDR3 extends over 12 amino acids. Germline V gene lookup returns CDR1 DFQATT and CDR2 SNEGSKA (reference sequence). Trimming cost V 6 bases and J 4 bases; bases outside gene matches: 3. For the CDR3, the DNA is TGCAGTGCCCCAGCGGGGTACAATGAGCAGTTCTTC. Residues: CSAPAGYNEQFF.

The chain combines TRBV7-6 with TRBJ1-6; D is possibly TRBD1 (6 bases). Trimming pared 5 bases from V and 14 bases from J, leaving 19 bases between. This CDR3 has 14 residues. CDR1 SGHVS and CDR2 FNYEAQ come from the germline V gene. In DNA form, the CDR3 reads TGTGCCAGCAGCGCACAACGGGGCCAGGGGACCCTCCACTTT. It specifies CASSAQRGQGTLHF. Together with reference TRBV7-6 and TRBJ1-6, the CDR3 gives the full variable domain: GAGVSQSPRYKVTKRGQDVALRCDPISGHVSLYWYRQALGQGPEFLTYFNYEAQQDKSGLPNDRFSAERPEGSISTLTIQRTEQRDSAMYRCASSAQRGQGTLHFGNGTRLTVT.

This clonotype has more than one count but fewer than ten. This chain uses TRBV7-9 with TRBJ1-2; TRBD1 matches 11 bases. J was trimmed by 1 base and V by 5 bases; bases with no gene match: 9. In germline, CDR1 is SEHNR, CDR2 FQNEAQ (reference sequence). The CDR3 contains 17 residues. This chain's CDR3 is CASSIGQGARYNYGYTF. CDR3 coding DNA: TGTGCCAGCAGCATCGGACAGGGGGCCCGCTATAACTATGGCTACACCTTC.

This clonotype appeared many times. The chain employs TRBV6-1 and TRBJ1-1; D call uncertain. V lost 7 bases and J 6 bases, leaving 12 bases between the germline ends. This CDR3 comprises 12 residues. Germline V gene lookup returns CDR1 MNHNS and CDR2 SASEGT. CDR3 sequence: CASKQLVAEAFF. CDR3 bases: TGTGCCAGCAAGCAACTGGTAGCTGAAGCTTTCTTT.

The V gene is TRBV6-1, the J gene TRBJ1-5, with D possibly TRBD1 on 5 matching bases. Looked up from germline, CDR1 is MNHNS and CDR2 is SASEGT. V dropped 3 bases and J dropped 4 bases, with 10 bases sitting between them. CDR3 length equals 14 residues. DNA for the CDR3: TGTGCCAGCAGTGATAGGGGCCGTAATCAGCCCCAGCATTTT. It yields the protein CASSDRGRNQPQHF.

The V and J genes are TRBV20-1 and TRBJ2-7, with D possibly being TRBD1 or TRBD2 (5 bases each). Per the germline V gene, CDR1 is DFQATT and CDR2 is SNEGSKA (reference sequence). The CDR3 length is 18 residues. The ends were cut back, 0 bases at V and 3 bases at J, with 24 bases in the middle. The CDR3 region is CSARDLGSLGRGHYEQYF. For the CDR3, the DNA is TGCAGTGCTAGAGATCTGGGTAGTTTGGGACGGGGCCACTACGAGCAGTACTTC.

A note on this clonotype: This may stem from a read error, because a much larger clone lies one nucleotide away. The chain carries TRBV20-1 and TRBJ2-1; 12 nucleotides agree with TRBD2. The V segment lost 6 bases and the J segment 10 bases; nucleotides outside the gene matches: 10. The length of the CDR3 is 14 residues. CDR1 and CDR2 (germline): DFQATT, SNEGSKA (reference sequence). The CDR3 DNA follows: TGCAGTGCCTGGACTAGCGGGACCCACTACGAGCAGTTCTTC. As protein: CSAWTSGTHYEQFF.

There are a few counts of this clonotype. V and J are TRBV7-2 and TRBJ2-7; D uncertain. V was trimmed by 4 bases and J by 9 bases, leaving 16 bases between them. The V gene's germline CDR1 is SGHTA and CDR2 FQGNSA. This CDR3 contains 13 residues. This CDR3 is CASSSDRSRGQYF. DNA of the CDR3: TGTGCCAGCAGCTCAGACCGCTCCCGAGGGCAGTACTTC.

This clonotype was recorded many times. The gene calls are TRBV6-5 and TRBJ2-5, with D possibly TRBD2 on 5 matching bases. V was pared by 6 bases and J by 5 bases, with 16 bases between. This CDR3 has 14 residues. Germline CDR1 is MNHEY and CDR2 is SVGAGI. CDR3 DNA: TGTGCCAGCAGCCGCATGACTACTTCGGAGACCCAGTACTTC. It yields the protein CASSRMTTSETQYF.